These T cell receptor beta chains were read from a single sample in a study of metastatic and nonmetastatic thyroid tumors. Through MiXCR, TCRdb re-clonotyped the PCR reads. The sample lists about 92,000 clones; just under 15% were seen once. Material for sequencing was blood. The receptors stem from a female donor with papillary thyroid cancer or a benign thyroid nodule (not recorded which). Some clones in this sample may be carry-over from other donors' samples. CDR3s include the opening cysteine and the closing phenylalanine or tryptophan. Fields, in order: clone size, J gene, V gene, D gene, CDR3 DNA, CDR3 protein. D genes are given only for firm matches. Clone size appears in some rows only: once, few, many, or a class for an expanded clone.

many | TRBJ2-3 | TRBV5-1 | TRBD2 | TGCGCCAGCAGCTCCGGACTAGCGGGGGGGGGAAGCAGCACAGATACGCAGTATTTT | CASSSGLAGGGSSTDTQYF
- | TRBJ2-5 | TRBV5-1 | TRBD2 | TGCGCCAGCAGCCCAGCGGGGGGGCCAGAGACCCAGTACTTC | CASSPAGGPETQYF
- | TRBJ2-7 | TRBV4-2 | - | TGTGCCAGCAGCCAAGAGAAGTATACGTCCTACGAGCAGTACTTC | CASSQEKYTSYEQYF
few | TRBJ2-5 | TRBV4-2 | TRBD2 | TGTGCCAGCAGCCAAGAGCGGGGGGGCCAAGAGACCCAGTACTTC | CASSQERGGQETQYF
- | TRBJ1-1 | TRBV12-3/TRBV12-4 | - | TGTGCCAGCACGAAAAGTCCCAGTGATAACACTGAAGCTTTCTTT | CASTKSPSDNTEAFF
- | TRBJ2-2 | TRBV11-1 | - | TGTGCCAGCAGCGACCCTTGGTTGTCCGGTGGGACCGGGGAGCTGTTTTTT | CASSDPWLSGGTGELFF
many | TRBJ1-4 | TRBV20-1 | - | TGCAGTGCTAGACTCAATGACCAGGGTCCTAATGAAAAACTGTTTTTT | CSARLNDQGPNEKLFF
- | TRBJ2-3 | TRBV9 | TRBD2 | TGTGCCAGCAGCGTAGGGACTAGCCCAGCAGATACGCAGTATTTT | CASSVGTSPADTQYF
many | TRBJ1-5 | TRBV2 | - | TGTGCCAGCGTCAGGTATAGCAATCAGCCCCAGCATTTT | CASVRYSNQPQHF
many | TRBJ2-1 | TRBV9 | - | TGTGCCAGCAGCGTAGCCGGGGCCAACAATGAGCAGTTCTTC | CASSVAGANNEQFF
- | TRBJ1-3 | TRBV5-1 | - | TGCGCCAGCGTCTTTGGAAACACCATATATTTT | CASVFGNTIYF
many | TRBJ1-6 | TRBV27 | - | TGTGCCAGCAGTTCCCAGTTGGGTTCACCCCTCCACTTT | CASSSQLGSPLHF
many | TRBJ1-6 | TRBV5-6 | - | TGTGCCAGCAGCTGGCTAGGGGTGGATTCACCCCTCCACTTT | CASSWLGVDSPLHF
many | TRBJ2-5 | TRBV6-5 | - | TGTGCCAGCAGTTACGGCAGGGAGGAGACCCAGTACTTC | CASSYGREETQYF